What follows is one T cell receptor (beta chain) and its context. In the source study's methods: Estimates of nucleated cell counts were drawn from the amplification of reference gene primers. Method: immunoSEQ multiplex PCR; TCRdb's copy keeps in-frame clones and lacks some. The V and J calls and clone size were taken over from that table, and D and trimming were inferred from the DNA. The sample carries under 350,000 clones, around 86% recorded once. The sample belongs to a study of blood T cell repertoires in COVID-19. In the study overall: The origin of the acute and convalescent COVID-19 samples was the United States, Italy and Spain. Nucleic acid was either cDNA or gDNA, and it came from T cells, B-cell-depleted T cells, or PBMCs.

The study recruited people aged roughly 18 to 100 years across about 25 US areas. V gave up 1 base and J gave up 0 bases, with 16 bases separating them. There are 18 residues in the CDR3. Germline V CDR1 and CDR2: SGHTA, FQGNSA. V and J are TRBV7-2 and TRBJ1-3, with D unresolved. This TCR derives from a woman in her thirties or forties with acute COVID-19. The sequencing input was PBMCs or T cells enriched from blood (not recorded which). In DNA, the CDR3 is TGTGCCAGCAGCTTAGATCGCTTTAGCGGGGACTCTGGAAACACCATATATTTT. As protein: CASSLDRFSGDSGNTIYF.